This entry describes one T cell receptor (beta chain). V was pared by 3 bases and J by 1 base, with 3 bases of the junction left unmatched. In germline, CDR1 is KGHSH, CDR2 LQKENI. The CDR3 is 15 residues long. TCRdb's copy holds only in-frame clones and misses some; the assay was immunoSEQ multiplex PCR. The sample gives about 470,000 clones, around 75% of which show up once; roughly 13% is in the top ten. These data come from a study of shared clonotypes between healthy human individuals. Material for sequencing was PBMCs. The gene calls are TRBV18 and TRBJ2-1, with 7 bases identical to TRBD1. This receptor was taken from a woman aged 40 to 50 in good health. Some clones in this sample may be carry-over from other donors' samples. In nucleotides, the CDR3 is TGTGCCAGCTCACCTACAGGGGAATCCTACAATGAGCAGTTCTTC. It codes for CASSPTGESYNEQFF.